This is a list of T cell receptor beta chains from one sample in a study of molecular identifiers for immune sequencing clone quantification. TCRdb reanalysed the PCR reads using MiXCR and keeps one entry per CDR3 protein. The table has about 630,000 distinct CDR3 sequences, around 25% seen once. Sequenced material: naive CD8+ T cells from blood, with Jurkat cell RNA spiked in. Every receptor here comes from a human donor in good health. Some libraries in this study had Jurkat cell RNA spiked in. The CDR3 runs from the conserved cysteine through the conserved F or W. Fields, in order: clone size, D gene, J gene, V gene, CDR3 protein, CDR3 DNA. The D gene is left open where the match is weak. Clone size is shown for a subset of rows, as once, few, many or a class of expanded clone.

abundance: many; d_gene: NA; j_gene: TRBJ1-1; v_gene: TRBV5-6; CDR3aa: CASSLASGGLDTEAFF; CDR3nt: TGTGCCAGCAGCTTGGCCTCTGGGGGGCTGGACACTGAAGCTTTCTTT
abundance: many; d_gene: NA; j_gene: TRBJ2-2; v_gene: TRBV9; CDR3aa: CASTSKQHTGELFF; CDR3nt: TGTGCCAGCACCTCAAAACAACACACCGGGGAGCTGTTTTTT
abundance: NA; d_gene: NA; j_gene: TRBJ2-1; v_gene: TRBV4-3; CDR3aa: CASSQDSGSREQFF; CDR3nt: TGCGCCAGCAGCCAAGATTCGGGTTCTCGTGAGCAGTTCTTC
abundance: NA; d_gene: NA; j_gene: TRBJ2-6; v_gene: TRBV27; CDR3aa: CASSHRAGANVLTF; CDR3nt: TGTGCCAGCAGCCACAGGGCTGGGGCCAACGTCCTGACTTTC
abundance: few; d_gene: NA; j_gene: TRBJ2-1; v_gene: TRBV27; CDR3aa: CASSLAWGNYNEQFF; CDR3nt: TGTGCCAGCAGTTTAGCGTGGGGGAATTACAATGAGCAGTTCTTC
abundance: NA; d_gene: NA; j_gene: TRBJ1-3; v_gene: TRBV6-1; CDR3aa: CASRTWGDLSRNTIYF; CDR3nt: TGTGCCAGTCGAACCTGGGGGGACCTCTCTAGAAACACCATATATTTT
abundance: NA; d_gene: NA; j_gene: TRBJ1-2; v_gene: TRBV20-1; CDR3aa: CSARAITGGVSMGNGYTF; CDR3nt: TGCAGTGCTAGAGCCATCACTGGCGGGGTCTCAATGGGGAATGGCTACACCTTC
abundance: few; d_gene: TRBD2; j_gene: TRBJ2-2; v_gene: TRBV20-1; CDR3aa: CSARVMTSGLNTGELFF; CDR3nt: TGCAGTGCTAGAGTTATGACTAGCGGGTTGAACACCGGGGAGCTGTTTTTT
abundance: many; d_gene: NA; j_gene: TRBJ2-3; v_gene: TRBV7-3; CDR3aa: CASSGEARTRPDTQYF; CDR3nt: TGTGCCAGCAGCGGTGAGGCCCGAACCAGGCCAGATACGCAGTATTTT
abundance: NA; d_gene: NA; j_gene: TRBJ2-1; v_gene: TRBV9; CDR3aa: CASSGPSTHNEQFF; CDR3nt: TGTGCCAGCAGCGGGCCCTCGACCCACAATGAGCAGTTCTTC
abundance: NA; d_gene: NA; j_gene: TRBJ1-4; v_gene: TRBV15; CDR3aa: CATSVRTGEKLFF; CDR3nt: TGTGCCACCAGCGTCAGGACGGGAGAAAAACTGTTTTTT
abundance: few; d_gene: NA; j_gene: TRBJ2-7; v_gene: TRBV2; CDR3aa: CASSDSGQSSYEQYF; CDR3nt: TGTGCCAGCAGTGATTCTGGACAGAGCTCCTACGAGCAGTACTTC
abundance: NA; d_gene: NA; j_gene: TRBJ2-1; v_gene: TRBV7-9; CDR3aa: CASSAAGASYNEQFF; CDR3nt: TGTGCCAGCAGCGCTGCTGGGGCATCCTACAATGAGCAGTTCTTC
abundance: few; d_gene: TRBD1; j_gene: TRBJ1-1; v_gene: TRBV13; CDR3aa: CASSFTGTGYMNTEAFF; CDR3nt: TGTGCCAGCAGCTTTACAGGGACAGGGTACATGAACACTGAAGCTTTCTTT